This TCR beta chain was identified in a study of cytomegalovirus exposure and HLA in healthy donors. Details on this clone: Its antigen is still unknown.

PCR involved 60 Vbeta and 13 Jbeta primers. In the authors' workflow: Around 12 million of 80 million to 85 million unique TCR beta chains were shared, per a later count. Method: immunoSEQ multiplex PCR; TCRdb's copy keeps in-frame clones and lacks some. V, J and clone size derive from that table, while D and trimming were established from the DNA sequence. The sample has under 200,000 clones; roughly 80% are singletons. The CDR3 is 18 amino acids. CDR1 and CDR2 (germline): SGHVS, FQNEAQ. Study-level points and caveats: Immune exposure was documented only through CMV serostatus. A list of roughly 180 TCR beta chains associated with cytomegalovirus was given.

The TCR originated in a human donor in good health. The sequenced material came from PBMCs. The chain combines TRBV7-8 with TRBJ2-5; 10 nucleotides align to TRBD1. Gene TRBJ2-7 matches the end of the DNA better, so the J call may be wrong. CDR3: CASSFASGTGVDSYEQYF. CDR3 coding DNA: TGTGCCAGCAGCTTCGCCTCCGGGACAGGGGTCGATTCCTACGAGCAGTACTTC.